A single sample gave rise to the 15 T cell receptor beta chains below, sequenced in a study of shared clonotypes between healthy human individuals. Method: immunoSEQ multiplex PCR; TCRdb's copy keeps in-frame clones and lacks some. Of fewer than 400,000 clones in the sample, 74% were seen once. The sequencing input was memory CD4+ T cells sorted from blood. Sample subset: CD45RA-negative fraction. These receptors were taken from a man between 25 and 39 years old in good health.

This clone was seen more than once but under ten times. The chain is built from TRBV5-1 and TRBJ1-4; 8 nucleotides align to TRBD1. Germline V gene sequence: CDR1 SGHRS, CDR2 YFSETQ. The CDR3 contains 15 residues. After removal of 1 base from V and 6 bases from J, the junction contained 5 bases not matched to a gene. CDR3 residues: CASSLQGAFDEKLFF. The CDR3 nucleotides read TGCGCCAGCAGCTTGCAGGGGGCATTTGATGAAAAACTGTTTTTT. The complete variable domain, with remaining parts taken from reference TRBV5-1 and TRBJ1-4, reads KAGVTQTPRYLIKTRGQQVTLSCSPISGHRSVSWYQQTPGQGLQFLFEYFSETQRNKGNFPGRFSGRQFSNSRSEMNVSTLELGDSALYLCASSLQGAFDEKLFFGSGTQLSVL.

The chain links TRBV15 to TRBJ2-7; 7 bases agree with TRBD2. Trimming took 0 bases from V and 4 from J; bases not matched to a gene: 6. Germline loops: CDR1 LNHNV, CDR2 YYDKDF (reference sequence). The CDR3 length is 15 residues. This CDR3 is CATSRERAGKYEQYF. The CDR3 DNA follows: TGTGCCACCAGCAGAGAGCGAGCGGGAAAGTACGAGCAGTACTTC.

The chain combines TRBV5-4 with TRBJ1-2; 7 nucleotides agree with TRBD1. CDR3 size: 14 residues. V lost 5 bases to trimming and J lost 2 bases; unmatched junction nucleotides: 6. Germline V CDR1 and CDR2: SGHNT, YYREEE (reference sequence). In nucleotides, the CDR3 is TGTGCCAGCAGGGAGGGGACAGCGAACTATGGCTACACCTTC. Translating gives CASREGTANYGYTF. Full variable domain (rest looked up from reference TRBV5-4 and TRBJ1-2): ETGVTQSPTHLIKTRGQQVTLRCSSQSGHNTVSWYQQALGQGPQFIFQYYREEENGRGNFPPRFSGLQFPNYSSELNVNALELDDSALYLCASREGTANYGYTFGSGTRLTVV.

About this clone: The same CDR3 arises from other DNA sequences in this sample as well. This chain links TRBV5-1 with TRBJ2-7; 7 bases match TRBD1. The germline V gene has CDR1 SGHRS and CDR2 YFSETQ. V lost 0 bases to trimming and J lost 4 bases; unmatched junction nucleotides: 4. This CDR3 is 14 amino acids long. The chain's CDR3 is CASSLDRGRYEQYF. CDR3 sequence (DNA): TGCGCCAGCAGCTTGGACAGGGGTAGGTACGAGCAGTACTTC.

The rearrangement uses TRBV9 and TRBJ2-2; D gene uncertain. Germline V gene data show CDR1 as SGDLS and CDR2 as YYNGEE. V lost 3 bases and J 6 bases, leaving 15 bases between the germline ends. This CDR3 is built from 15 residues. This CDR3 reads CASSGGARYAGELFF. Here the CDR3 DNA reads TGTGCCAGCAGCGGAGGAGCTAGATACGCCGGGGAGCTGTTTTTT.

V is TRBV19 and J is TRBJ1-2; D is ambiguous. The CDR3 covers 11 residues. The V gene lost 6 bases and the J gene lost 3 bases, with 5 bases spanning the gap. Germline assignment: CDR1 LNHDA and CDR2 SQIVND (reference sequence). This CDR3 is CASRTDYGYTF. Here the CDR3 DNA reads TGTGCCAGTAGGACTGACTATGGCTACACCTTC.

Only a few counts were recorded for this clone. This sample also contains other DNA sequences that code for the same CDR3. The chain uses TRBV15 and TRBJ2-1; D unresolved. CDR1 and CDR2 (germline): LNHNV, YYDKDF (reference sequence). This CDR3 has 14 amino acids. V lost 1 base, J lost 5 bases, and 9 bases lay in between. CDR3 region: CATSRGSSHNEQFF. The CDR3 nucleotides are TGTGCCACCAGCAGAGGAAGTTCCCACAATGAGCAGTTCTTC. The full variable domain, in which reference TRBV15 and TRBJ2-1 provide the parts outside the CDR3, is DAMVIQNPRYQVTQFGKPVTLSCSQTLNHNVMYWYQQKSSQAPKLLFHYYDKDFNNEADTPDNFQSRRPNTSFCFLDIRSPGLGDTAMYLCATSRGSSHNEQFFGPGTRLTVL.

Worth noting for this clone: Other DNA sequences in the sample encode the same CDR3. The CDR3 spells CASSLSGPSTDTQYF. CDR3 sequence (DNA): TGCGCCAGCAGCTTATCAGGCCCTAGCACAGATACGCAGTATTTT. The chain recombines TRBV5-1 with TRBJ2-3; D remains ambiguous. The germline V gene has CDR1 SGHRS and CDR2 YFSETQ. V lost 2 bases, J lost 0 bases, and 10 bases lay in between. This CDR3 is built from 15 residues.

The chain recombines TRBV14 with TRBJ2-3, with 7 bases matching TRBD2. CDR3 size: 15 residues. Germline V gene data show CDR1 as SGHDN and CDR2 as FVKESK. V lost 4 bases, J lost 2 bases, and 6 bases stayed unmatched. The DNA for the CDR3 is TGTGCCAGCAGCCTTCTAGCGGTCCTCACAGATACGCAGTATTTT. Translation gives CASSLLAVLTDTQYF.

The chain joins TRBV27 to TRBJ1-4, with TRBD1 as a possible D gene (5 bases). The CDR3 has 14 residues. V lost 9 bases to trimming and J lost 5 bases, with 16 bases between them. Germline-derived CDR1 and CDR2 are MNHEY and SMNVEV (reference sequence). CDR3 sequence (DNA): TGTGCCAGTAGGTCGGGGCAGGCAAATGAAAAACTGTTTTTT. It is translated as CASRSGQANEKLFF.

The chain joins TRBV29-1 to TRBJ1-2; D possibly corresponds to TRBD1 (5 bases). The CDR3 covers 13 residues. V was cut by 5 bases and J by 5 bases, with 15 bases left in between. Germline CDR1 reads SQVTM; CDR2 reads ANQGSEA. CDR3 loop: CSVRAGSNYGYTF. The CDR3, as DNA: TGCAGCGTTAGGGCAGGGTCGAATTATGGCTACACCTTC.

The CDR3 nucleotides read TGTGCCAGCAGCCAAGCCTCGACAGGGATCGGTGGCTACACCTTC. Its protein is CASSQASTGIGGYTF. This chain joins TRBV14 and TRBJ1-2, with TRBD1 identical over 7 bases. V was pared by 1 base and J by 7 bases, with 9 bases of the junction left unmatched. The CDR3 covers 15 residues. Looked up from germline, CDR1 is SGHDN and CDR2 is FVKESK. Drawing the rest from reference TRBV14 and TRBJ1-2, the complete variable domain is EAGVTQFPSHSVIEKGQTVTLRCDPISGHDNLYWYRRVMGKEIKFLLHFVKESKQDESGMPNNRFLAERTGGTYSTLKVQPAELEDSGVYFCASSQASTGIGGYTFGSGTRLTVV.

This chain joins TRBV7-9 and TRBJ2-7, with a tentative D call TRBD1 (5 bases). CDR3 length: 15 residues. The germline V gene has CDR1 SEHNR and CDR2 FQNEAQ (reference sequence). V was clipped by 2 bases and J by 1 base, with 12 bases between them. This CDR3 is CASSLRGQGSYEQYF. CDR3 nucleotide sequence: TGTGCCAGCAGCTTACGTGGTCAGGGTTCCTACGAGCAGTACTTC.

The chain couples TRBV5-1 to TRBJ1-6; 12 nucleotides match TRBD1. This CDR3 comprises 17 residues. The V segment lost 4 bases and the J segment 4 bases; nucleotides outside the gene matches: 6. Germline CDR1 SGHRS, CDR2 YFSETQ. The CDR3 spells CASSRGTGGDYNSPLHF. The CDR3 DNA reads as TGCGCCAGCAGCAGAGGGACAGGGGGCGATTATAATTCACCCCTCCACTTT.

V and J are TRBV11-2 and TRBJ2-1; 9 bases align to TRBD2. The CDR3 has 16 amino acids. The germline CDR1 and CDR2 sequences are SGHAT and FQNNGV. Trimming at V came to 1 base and at J to 7 bases, leaving 8 bases not matched to a gene. CDR3 loop: CASSLVGGLAKNEQFF. The CDR3 DNA reads as TGTGCCAGCAGCTTAGTCGGGGGACTAGCCAAAAATGAGCAGTTCTTC.